One TCR beta chain is described in this entry. V was clipped by 7 bases and J by 2 bases, with 9 bases between them. CDR3 size: 14 residues. This entry belongs to a study of T cells in Graves' hyperthyroidism and ophthalmopathy. TCR beta CDR3 regions were amplified from RNA. A set of HTBI primers served as the primers for a first-round RT-PCR of the TCR CDR3. TCRdb used MiXCR to reprocess the multiplex PCR reads, holding one entry per CDR3 protein. The table records about 770,000 distinct CDR3 sequences, 15% to 20% of them present only once. The specimen sequenced was blood. The sequence came from a woman aged 45-65 years with Graves' hyperthyroidism that later progressed to Graves' ophthalmopathy. The chain couples TRBV12-3 or TRBV12-4 to TRBJ2-6; D might be TRBD1 (5 bases). The chain's CDR3 is CASTLDTGANVLTF. CDR3 in DNA: TGTGCCAGCACCTTGGACACTGGGGCCAACGTCCTGACTTTC.